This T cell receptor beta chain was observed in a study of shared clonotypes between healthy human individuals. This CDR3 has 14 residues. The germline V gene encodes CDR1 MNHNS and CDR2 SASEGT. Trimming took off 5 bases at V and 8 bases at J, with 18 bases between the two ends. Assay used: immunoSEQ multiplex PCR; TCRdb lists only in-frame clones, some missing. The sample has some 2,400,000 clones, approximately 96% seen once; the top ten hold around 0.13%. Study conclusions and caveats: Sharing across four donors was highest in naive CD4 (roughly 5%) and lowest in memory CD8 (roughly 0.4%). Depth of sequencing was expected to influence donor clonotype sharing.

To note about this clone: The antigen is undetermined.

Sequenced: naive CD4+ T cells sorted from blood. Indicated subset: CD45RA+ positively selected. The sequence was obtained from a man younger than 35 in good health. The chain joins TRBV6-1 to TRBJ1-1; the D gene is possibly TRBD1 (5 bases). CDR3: CASSSPSGTQEAFF. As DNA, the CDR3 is TGTGCCAGCAGTTCCCCGTCCGGGACGCAAGAAGCTTTCTTT.